In this sample, the clone carrying this T cell receptor beta chain turned up many times. These data originate in a study of T cells after yellow fever vaccination. Each CDR3 protein gets one entry after TCRdb re-called the 5' RACE reads with MiXCR. The table has around 310,000 distinct CDR3 sequences, 8.7% seen once. The sample was PBMCs, taken on the day of the first yellow fever vaccination. This TCR was sampled from a man younger than 35 who received the YFV17D yellow fever vaccine.

Written as DNA, the CDR3 is TGTGCCAGCAGTTATGGGCTAGCGGGGGGCATCTCGGAGACCCAGTACTTC. This gives the protein CASSYGLAGGISETQYF. The chain employs TRBV6-5 and TRBJ2-5, with 11 bases identical to TRBD2. Trimming at V came to 3 bases and at J to 5 bases, leaving 11 bases not matched to a gene. Per germline, CDR1 MNHEY and CDR2 SVGAGI. The CDR3 extends over 17 amino acids.